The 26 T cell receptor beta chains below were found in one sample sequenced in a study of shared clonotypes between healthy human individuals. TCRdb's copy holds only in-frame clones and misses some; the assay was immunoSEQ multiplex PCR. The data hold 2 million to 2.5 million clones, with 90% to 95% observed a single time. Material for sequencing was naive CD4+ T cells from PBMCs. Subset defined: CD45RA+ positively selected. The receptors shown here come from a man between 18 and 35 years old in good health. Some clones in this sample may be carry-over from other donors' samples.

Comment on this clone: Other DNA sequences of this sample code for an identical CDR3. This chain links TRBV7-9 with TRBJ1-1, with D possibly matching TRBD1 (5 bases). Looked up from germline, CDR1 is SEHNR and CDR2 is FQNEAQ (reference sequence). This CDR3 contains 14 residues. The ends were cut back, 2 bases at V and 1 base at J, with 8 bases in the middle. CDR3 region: CASSLWGGNTEAFF. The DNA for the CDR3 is TGTGCCAGCAGCTTATGGGGCGGGAACACTGAAGCTTTCTTT. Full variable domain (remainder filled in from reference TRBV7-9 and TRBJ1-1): DTGVSQNPRHKITKRGQNVTFRCDPISEHNRLYWYRQTLGQGPEFLTYFQNEAQLEKSRLLSDRFSAERPKGSFSTLEIQRTEQGDSAMYLCASSLWGGNTEAFFGQGTRLTVV.

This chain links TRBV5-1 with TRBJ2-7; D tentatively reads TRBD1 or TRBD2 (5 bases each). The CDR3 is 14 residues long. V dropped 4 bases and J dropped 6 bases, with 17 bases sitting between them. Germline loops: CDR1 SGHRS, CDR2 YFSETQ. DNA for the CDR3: TGCGCCAGCAGCCGCTGGGGGACCAGCCCCGAGCAGTACTTC. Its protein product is CASSRWGTSPEQYF.

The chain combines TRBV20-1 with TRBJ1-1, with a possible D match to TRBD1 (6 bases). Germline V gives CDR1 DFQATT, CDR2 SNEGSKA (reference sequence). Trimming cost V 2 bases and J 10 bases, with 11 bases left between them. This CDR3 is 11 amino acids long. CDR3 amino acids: CSARQTGSAFF. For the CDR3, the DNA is TGCAGTGCTAGACAGACAGGATCAGCTTTCTTT.

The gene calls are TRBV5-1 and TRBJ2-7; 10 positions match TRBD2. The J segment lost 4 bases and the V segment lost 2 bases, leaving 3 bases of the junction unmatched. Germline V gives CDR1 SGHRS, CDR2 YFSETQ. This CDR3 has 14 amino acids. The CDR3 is CASSFSSGRYEQYF. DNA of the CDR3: TGCGCCAGCAGCTTCTCTAGCGGGAGATACGAGCAGTACTTC.

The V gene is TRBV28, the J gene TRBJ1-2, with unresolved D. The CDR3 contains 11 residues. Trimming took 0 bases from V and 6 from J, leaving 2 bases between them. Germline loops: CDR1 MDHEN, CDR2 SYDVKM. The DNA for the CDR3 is TGTGCCAGCAGTTTATGGGATGGCTACACCTTC. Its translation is CASSLWDGYTF.

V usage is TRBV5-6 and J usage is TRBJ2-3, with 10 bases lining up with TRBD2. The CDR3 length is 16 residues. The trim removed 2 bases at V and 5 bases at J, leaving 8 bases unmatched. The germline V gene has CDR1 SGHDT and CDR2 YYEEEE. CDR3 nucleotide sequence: TGTGCCAGCAGCTTCTGGGCTAGCGGGAGTCAAGATACGCAGTATTTT. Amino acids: CASSFWASGSQDTQYF.

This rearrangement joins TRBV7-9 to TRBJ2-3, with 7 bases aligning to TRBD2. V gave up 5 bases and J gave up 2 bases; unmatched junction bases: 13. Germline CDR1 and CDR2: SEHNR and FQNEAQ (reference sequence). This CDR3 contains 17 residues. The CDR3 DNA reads TGTGCCAGCAGCCAGCCTCGGTACGGGAGGCACACAGATACGCAGTATTTT. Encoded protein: CASSQPRYGRHTDTQYF.

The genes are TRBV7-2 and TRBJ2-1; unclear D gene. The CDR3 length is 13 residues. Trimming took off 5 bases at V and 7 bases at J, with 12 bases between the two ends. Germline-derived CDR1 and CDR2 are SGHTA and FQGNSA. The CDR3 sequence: CASSLSARNEQFF. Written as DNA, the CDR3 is TGTGCCAGCAGCCTTAGTGCCCGAAATGAGCAGTTCTTC.

The DNA of the CDR3 is TGTGCCAGCAGCGCCTCGCCGGGATCTTACAATGAGCAGTTCTTC. It encodes CASSASPGSYNEQFF. The V gene is TRBV9, the J gene TRBJ2-1; possibly TRBD2 for D (5 bases). The CDR3 totals 15 residues. CDR1 SGDLS and CDR2 YYNGEE come from the germline V gene. V was pared by 3 bases and J by 4 bases, with 14 bases between.

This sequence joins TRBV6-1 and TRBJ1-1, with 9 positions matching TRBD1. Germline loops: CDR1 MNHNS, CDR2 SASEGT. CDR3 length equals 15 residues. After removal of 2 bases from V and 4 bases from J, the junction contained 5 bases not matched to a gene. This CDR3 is CASSEQGQGSTEAFF. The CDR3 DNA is TGTGCCAGCAGTGAACAAGGACAGGGGAGCACTGAAGCTTTCTTT.

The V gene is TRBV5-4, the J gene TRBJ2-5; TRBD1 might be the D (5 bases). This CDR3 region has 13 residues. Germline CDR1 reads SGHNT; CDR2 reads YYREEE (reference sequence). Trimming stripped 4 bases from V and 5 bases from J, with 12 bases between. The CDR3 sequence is CASSPPWGETQYF. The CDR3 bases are TGTGCCAGCAGCCCTCCATGGGGCGAGACCCAGTACTTC.

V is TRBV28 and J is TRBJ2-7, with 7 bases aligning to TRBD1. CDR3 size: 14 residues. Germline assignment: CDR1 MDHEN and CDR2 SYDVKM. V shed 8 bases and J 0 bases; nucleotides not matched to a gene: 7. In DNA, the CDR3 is TGTGCCAGCGTCGGACAGGCCTTCTCCTACGAGCAGTACTTC. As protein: CASVGQAFSYEQYF.

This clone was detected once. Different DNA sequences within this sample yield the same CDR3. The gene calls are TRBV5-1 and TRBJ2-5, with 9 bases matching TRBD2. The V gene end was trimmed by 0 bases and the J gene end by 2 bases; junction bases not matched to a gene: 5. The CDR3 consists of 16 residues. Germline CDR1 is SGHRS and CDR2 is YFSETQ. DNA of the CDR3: TGCGCCAGCAGCTTGGGAACTAGCGGGTTTCAAGAGACCCAGTACTTC. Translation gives CASSLGTSGFQETQYF.

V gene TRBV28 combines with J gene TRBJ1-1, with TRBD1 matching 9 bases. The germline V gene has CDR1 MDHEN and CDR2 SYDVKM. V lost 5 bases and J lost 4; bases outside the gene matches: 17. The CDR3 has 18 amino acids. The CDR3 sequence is CASSKLGQGTREGTEAFF. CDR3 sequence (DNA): TGTGCCAGCAGTAAATTAGGACAGGGGACCCGTGAGGGCACTGAAGCTTTCTTT.

The CDR3 coding sequence is TGTGCCAGCAGTTTATCCCGACTAGCGGGAGGATTTAGGAGAGAGACCCAGTACTTC. Translated, it gives CASSLSRLAGGFRRETQYF. This chain links TRBV28 with TRBJ2-5; 13 bases are a match to TRBD2. The CDR3 is made up of 19 amino acids. The V segment lost 1 base and the J segment 4 bases; nucleotides outside the gene matches: 12. Germline V gene lookup returns CDR1 MDHEN and CDR2 SYDVKM.

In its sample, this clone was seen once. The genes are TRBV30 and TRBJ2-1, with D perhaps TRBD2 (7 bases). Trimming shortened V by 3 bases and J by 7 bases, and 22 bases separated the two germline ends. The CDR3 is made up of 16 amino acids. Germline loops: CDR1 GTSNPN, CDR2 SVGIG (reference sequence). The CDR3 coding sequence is TGTGCCTGGAGGTTCTGGGGGGCGGGAGACGATAATGAGCAGTTCTTC. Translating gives CAWRFWGAGDDNEQFF. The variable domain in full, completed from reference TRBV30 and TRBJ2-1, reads SQTIHQWPATLVQPVGSPLSLECTVEGTSNPNLYWYRQAAGRGLQLLFYSVGIGQISSEVPQNLSASRPQDRQFILSSKKLLLSDSGFYLCAWRFWGAGDDNEQFFGPGTRLTVL.

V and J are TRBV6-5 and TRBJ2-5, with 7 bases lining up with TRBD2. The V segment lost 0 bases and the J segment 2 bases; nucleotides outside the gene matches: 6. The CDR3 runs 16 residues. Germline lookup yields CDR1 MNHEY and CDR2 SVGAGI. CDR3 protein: CASSYSSGAPQETQYF. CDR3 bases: TGTGCCAGCAGTTACTCGAGCGGGGCCCCTCAAGAGACCCAGTACTTC.

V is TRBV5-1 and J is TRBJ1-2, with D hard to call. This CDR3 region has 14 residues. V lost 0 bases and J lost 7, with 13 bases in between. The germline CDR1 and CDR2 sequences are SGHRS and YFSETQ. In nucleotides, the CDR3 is TGCGCCAGCAGCTTGGCCGTAGGGTCGAGTGGCTACACCTTC. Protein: CASSLAVGSSGYTF.

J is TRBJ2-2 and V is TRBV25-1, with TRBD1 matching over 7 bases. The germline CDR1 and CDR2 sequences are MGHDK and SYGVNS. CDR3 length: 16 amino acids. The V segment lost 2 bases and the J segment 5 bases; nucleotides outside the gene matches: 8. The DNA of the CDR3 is TGTGCCAGCAGTGAAGTCGACAGGGCGAGGACCGGGGAGCTGTTTTTT. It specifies CASSEVDRARTGELFF.

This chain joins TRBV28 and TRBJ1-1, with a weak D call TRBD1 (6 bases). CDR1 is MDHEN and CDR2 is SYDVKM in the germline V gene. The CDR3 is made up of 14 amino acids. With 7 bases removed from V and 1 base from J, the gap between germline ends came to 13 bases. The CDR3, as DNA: TGTGCCAGCAACCCCGGACAGACGAACACTGAAGCTTTCTTT. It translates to CASNPGQTNTEAFF.

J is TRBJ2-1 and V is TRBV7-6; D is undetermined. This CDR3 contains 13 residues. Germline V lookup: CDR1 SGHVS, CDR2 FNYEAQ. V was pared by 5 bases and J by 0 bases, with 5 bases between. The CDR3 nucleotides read TGTGCCAGCAGCGCCAGCTCCTACAATGAGCAGTTCTTC. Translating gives CASSASSYNEQFF. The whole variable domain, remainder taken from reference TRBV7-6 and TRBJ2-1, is GAGVSQSPRYKVTKRGQDVALRCDPISGHVSLYWYRQALGQGPEFLTYFNYEAQQDKSGLPNDRFSAERPEGSISTLTIQRTEQRDSAMYRCASSASSYNEQFFGPGTRLTVL.

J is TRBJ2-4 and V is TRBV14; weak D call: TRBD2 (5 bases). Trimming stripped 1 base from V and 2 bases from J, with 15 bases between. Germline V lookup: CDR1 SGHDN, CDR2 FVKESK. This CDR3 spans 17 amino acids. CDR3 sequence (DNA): TGTGCCAGCAGCCAAGTGCTGCCTGGACTCACCAAAAACATTCAGTACTTC. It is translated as CASSQVLPGLTKNIQYF.

The CDR3 loop is CASTPFSGTDTQYF. CDR3 sequence (DNA): TGTGCCAGTACCCCATTTTCAGGGACAGATACGCAGTATTTT. This rearrangement joins TRBV19 to TRBJ2-3; the D gene is possibly TRBD1 (5 bases). CDR1 is LNHDA, CDR2 SQIVND, per germline (reference sequence). There are 14 residues in the CDR3. Trimming removed 7 bases at V and 3 bases at J, with 14 bases between.

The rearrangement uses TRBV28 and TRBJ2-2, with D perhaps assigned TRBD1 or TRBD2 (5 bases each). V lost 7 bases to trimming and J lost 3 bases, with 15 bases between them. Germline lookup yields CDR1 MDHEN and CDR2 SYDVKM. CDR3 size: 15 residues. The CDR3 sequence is CASNGVGRDTGELFF. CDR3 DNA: TGTGCCAGCAACGGGGTGGGCAGGGACACCGGGGAGCTGTTTTTT.

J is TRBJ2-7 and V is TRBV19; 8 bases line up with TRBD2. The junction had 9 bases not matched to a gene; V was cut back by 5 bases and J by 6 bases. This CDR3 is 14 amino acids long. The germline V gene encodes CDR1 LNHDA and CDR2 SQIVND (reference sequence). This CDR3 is CASSPGAGVLEQYF. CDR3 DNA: TGTGCCAGTAGTCCTGGAGCGGGAGTGCTCGAGCAGTACTTC.

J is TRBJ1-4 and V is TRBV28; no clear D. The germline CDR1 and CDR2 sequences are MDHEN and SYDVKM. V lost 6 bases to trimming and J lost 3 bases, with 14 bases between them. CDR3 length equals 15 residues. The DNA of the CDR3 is TGTGCCAGCAGGCCGGTTCGGGCGGCTAATGAAAAACTGTTTTTT. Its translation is CASRPVRAANEKLFF.